This entry lists 21 T cell receptor beta chains sequenced from one sample in a study of cytomegalovirus exposure and HLA in healthy donors. 60 Vbeta and 13 Jbeta primers were used in PCR. Here immunoSEQ multiplex PCR was the method, and the copy in TCRdb shows in-frame clones only, minus some. The repertoire has 120,000 or so clones, 70% to 80% of them found once; the top ten carry around 3.6%. The sample comprised PBMCs. The receptor source for this set is a man aged 25 to 45 in good health and CMV-seronegative.

This clone was seen a handful of times. This chain links TRBV7-6 with TRBJ2-7, with D tentatively TRBD1 (7 bases). Trimming removed 4 bases from V and 4 bases from J, with 14 bases in between. The CDR3 extends over 14 amino acids. CDR1 is SGHVS, CDR2 FNYEAQ, per germline. CDR3 nucleotides: TGTGCCAGCAGCTCCAGGGGGGTAGGTTACGAGCAGTACTTC. This gives the protein CASSSRGVGYEQYF.

In DNA form, the CDR3 reads TGTGCCAGCAGTGCTTCGTTCGCCAGGGGGACTGAAGCTTTCTTT. This translates into CASSASFARGTEAFF. V and J are TRBV6-4 and TRBJ1-1, with 7 positions matching TRBD1. Germline V gives CDR1 MRHNA, CDR2 SNTAGT. The CDR3 covers 15 residues. The junction had 10 bases not matched to a gene; V was cut back by 4 bases and J by 5 bases.

The gene calls are TRBV28 and TRBJ1-5; 8 bases are a match to TRBD1. Germline lookup yields CDR1 MDHEN and CDR2 SYDVKM. V was pared by 5 bases and J by 3 bases, with 9 bases of the junction left unmatched. The CDR3 spans 16 residues. For the CDR3, the DNA is TGTGCCAGCAGTCTCCGGACAGGGTCTATCAATCAGCCCCAGCATTTT. This codes for CASSLRTGSINQPQHF.

The rearrangement uses TRBV6-5 and TRBJ2-1; 11 nucleotides match TRBD2. J was trimmed by 5 bases and V by 2 bases; bases with no gene match: 2. Germline V lookup: CDR1 MNHEY, CDR2 SVGAGI. The CDR3 length is 15 residues. CDR3 in amino acids: CASSYEGLADNEQFF. CDR3 nucleotides: TGTGCCAGCAGTTACGAGGGACTAGCGGACAATGAGCAGTTCTTC.

The V and J genes are TRBV27 and TRBJ2-7, with 9 bases aligning to TRBD1. Trimming took 3 bases from V and 3 from J; bases not matched to a gene: 6. The CDR3 contains 15 residues. CDR1 and CDR2 (germline): MNHEY, SMNVEV (reference sequence). Written as DNA, the CDR3 is TGTGCCAGCAGTTTTGGACAGGGGTCGGGCTACGAGCAGTACTTC. This encodes CASSFGQGSGYEQYF.

The rearrangement links TRBV6-5 to TRBJ1-1, with D possibly TRBD1 on 6 matching bases. This CDR3 region has 15 residues. Germline values: CDR1 MNHEY, CDR2 SVGAGI. With 0 bases removed from V and 0 bases from J, the gap between germline ends came to 8 bases. The CDR3 DNA is TGTGCCAGCAGTTACTCACAGGGACTGAACACTGAAGCTTTCTTT. Translating it yields CASSYSQGLNTEAFF.

This rearrangement joins TRBV4-1 to TRBJ2-5, with a weak D call TRBD2 (7 bases). Trimming stripped 1 base from V and 4 bases from J, with 16 bases between. CDR1 and CDR2 from the germline V gene are MGHRA and YSYEKL. This CDR3 has 16 residues. Here the CDR3 DNA reads TGCGCCAGCAGCCAAGGGATTGTGGGGGGGGCAGAGACCCAGTACTTC. Protein: CASSQGIVGGAETQYF.

The J gene is TRBJ2-7, the V gene TRBV9, with 8 positions matching TRBD1. This CDR3 is 13 amino acids long. Germline lookup yields CDR1 SGDLS and CDR2 YYNGEE. After removal of 3 bases from V and 4 bases from J, the junction contained 3 bases not matched to a gene. CDR3 nucleotide sequence: TGTGCCAGCAGCGCTACAGGGGGGTACGAGCAGTACTTC. This encodes CASSATGGYEQYF.

This clone was seen just once. The J gene is TRBJ2-7, the V gene TRBV29-1, with TRBD1 identical over 10 bases. The CDR3 is made up of 13 amino acids. The junction had 5 bases not matched to a gene; V was cut back by 3 bases and J by 6 bases. Germline assignment: CDR1 SQVTM and CDR2 ANQGSEA. The CDR3 DNA is TGCAGCGTTGATTGGGGACAGGGGTCCGAGCAGTACTTC. It is translated as CSVDWGQGSEQYF.

This chain joins TRBV6-6 and TRBJ2-2; 8 bases align to TRBD1. The V and J ends lost 6 bases and 2 bases, in that order; junction bases with no gene match: 8. This CDR3 spans 16 amino acids. The germline CDR1 and CDR2 sequences are MNHNY and SVGAGI (reference sequence). The CDR3 reads CASSVRDRINTGELFF. The CDR3 DNA reads TGTGCCAGCAGCGTCCGGGACAGGATCAACACCGGGGAGCTGTTTTTT.

The rearrangement links TRBV5-6 to TRBJ2-7; 9 nucleotides line up with TRBD2. The CDR3 has 17 amino acids. Germline V lookup: CDR1 SGHDT, CDR2 YYEEEE. V shed 2 bases and J 3 bases; nucleotides not matched to a gene: 12. CDR3 coding DNA: TGTGCCAGCAGCTTTGCTAGCGGGGCAAGCCTAGACTACGAGCAGTACTTC. Protein sequence: CASSFASGASLDYEQYF.

The genes are TRBV2 and TRBJ2-7; 10 bases are a match to TRBD1. The CDR3 extends over 15 amino acids. The ends lost 6 bases at V and 6 bases at J; junction bases unmatched: 11. The germline CDR1 and CDR2 sequences are SNHLY and FYNNEI. As DNA, the CDR3 is TGTGCCAGCAGCGACCCGGGACAGGGGCGGAGCGAGCAGTACTTC. It specifies CASSDPGQGRSEQYF.

This chain links TRBV6-1 with TRBJ2-7; D perhaps matches TRBD1 (6 bases). The length of the CDR3 is 13 residues. Deletions cut 6 bases from V and 4 bases from J, with 13 bases between. Per the germline V gene, CDR1 is MNHNS and CDR2 is SASEGT. The CDR3 protein is CASSPDRRYEQYF. In DNA, the CDR3 is TGTGCCAGCAGCCCAGACAGGAGATACGAGCAGTACTTC.

This chain uses TRBV9 with TRBJ2-2; D is undetermined. The CDR3 length is 12 residues. V dropped 4 bases and J dropped 2 bases, with 3 bases sitting between them. CDR1 and CDR2 from the germline V gene are SGDLS and YYNGEE. The CDR3 sequence is CASSLNTGELFF. CDR3 in DNA: TGTGCCAGCAGCTTAAACACCGGGGAGCTGTTTTTT. Together with reference TRBV9 and TRBJ2-2, the CDR3 gives the full variable domain: DSGVTQTPKHLITATGQRVTLRCSPRSGDLSVYWYQQSLDQGLQFLIQYYNGEERAKGNILERFSAQQFPDLHSELNLSSLELGDSALYFCASSLNTGELFFGEGSRLTVL.

This rearrangement joins TRBV5-1 to TRBJ2-7; a weak D match, TRBD2 (6 bases). This CDR3 has 14 residues. Looked up from germline, CDR1 is SGHRS and CDR2 is YFSETQ. Trimming stripped 4 bases from V and 6 bases from J, with 17 bases between. Here the CDR3 DNA reads TGCGCCAGCAGCCTCGGGACTTCGAGGCCCGAGCAGTACTTC. Amino acid sequence: CASSLGTSRPEQYF.

The chain is built from TRBV6-6 and TRBJ1-4; perhaps TRBD1 as D (5 bases). CDR1 is MNHNY, CDR2 SVGAGI, per germline (reference sequence). V shed 5 bases and J shed 7 bases, with 17 bases lying between them. The length of the CDR3 is 15 residues. The CDR3 region has the DNA TGTGCCAGCAGTCCTTCTAGGGGAGGAGGTGAAAAACTGTTTTTT. It translates to CASSPSRGGGEKLFF.

This chain joins TRBV7-9 and TRBJ2-7, with TRBD2 identical over 8 bases. The V and J ends lost 1 base and 4 bases, in that order; junction bases with no gene match: 9. Germline values: CDR1 SEHNR, CDR2 FQNEAQ (reference sequence). The CDR3 loop spans 16 amino acids. CDR3 nucleotide sequence: TGTGCCAGCAGCTTAGAAGTATGGTCTAGCGGGTACGAGCAGTACTTC. Its translation is CASSLEVWSSGYEQYF.

The V gene is TRBV4-3, the J gene TRBJ1-3; D perhaps matches TRBD1 (5 bases). This CDR3 has 18 amino acids. Germline V CDR1 and CDR2: LGHNA, YSLEER. V shed 0 bases and J shed 2 bases, with 17 bases lying between them. For the CDR3, the DNA is TGCGCCAGCAGCCAAGAATTTCTTCACAGGAACCCTGGAAACACCATATATTTT. This sequence encodes CASSQEFLHRNPGNTIYF.

The genes are TRBV21-1 and TRBJ1-4; the listed D gene, TRBD1, was not tested against the DNA. TRBV21-1 is an annotated pseudogene. This CDR3 is built from 19 residues. CDR3 sequence reads: CASSKYTGQGLDRDEKLFF. CDR3 in DNA: TGTGCCAGCAGCAAATACACTGGACAGGGTTTGGATCGCGATGAAAAACTGTTTTTT.

This sequence joins TRBV19 and TRBJ1-5; 7 bases map to TRBD1. With 5 bases clipped from V and 2 bases from J, the junction kept 12 bases outside the gene matches. Germline lookup yields CDR1 LNHDA and CDR2 SQIVND (reference sequence). The CDR3 is 17 amino acids. CDR3 amino acids: CASSADRASHGNQPQHF. In DNA form, the CDR3 reads TGTGCCAGTAGTGCCGACAGGGCCAGTCACGGCAATCAGCCCCAGCATTTT. The full variable domain, rest sourced from reference TRBV19 and TRBJ1-5, is DGGITQSPKYLFRKEGQNVTLSCEQNLNHDAMYWYRQDPGQGLRLIYYSQIVNDFQKGDIAEGYSVSREKKESFPLTVTSAQKNPTAFYLCASSADRASHGNQPQHFGDGTRLSIL.

The chain uses TRBV10-3 and TRBJ2-7; the D gene is possibly TRBD1 (6 bases). CDR1 and CDR2 (germline): ENHRY, SYGVKD. Trimming took off 4 bases at V and 3 bases at J, with 16 bases between the two ends. This CDR3 has 15 amino acids. For the CDR3, the DNA is TGTGCCATCAGTGTAAAGCCAGGGGATAACTACGAGCAGTACTTC. As protein: CAISVKPGDNYEQYF.